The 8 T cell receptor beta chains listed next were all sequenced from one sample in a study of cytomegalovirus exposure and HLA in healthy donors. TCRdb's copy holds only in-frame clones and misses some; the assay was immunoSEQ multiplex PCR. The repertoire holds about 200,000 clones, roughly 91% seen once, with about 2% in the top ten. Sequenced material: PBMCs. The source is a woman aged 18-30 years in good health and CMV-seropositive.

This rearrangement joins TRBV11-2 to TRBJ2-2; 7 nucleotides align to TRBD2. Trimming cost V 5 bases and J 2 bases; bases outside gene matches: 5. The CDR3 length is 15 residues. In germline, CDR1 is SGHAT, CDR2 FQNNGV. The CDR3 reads CASSPGLDNTGELFF. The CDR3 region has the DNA TGTGCCAGCAGCCCCGGACTAGATAACACCGGGGAGCTGTTTTTT.

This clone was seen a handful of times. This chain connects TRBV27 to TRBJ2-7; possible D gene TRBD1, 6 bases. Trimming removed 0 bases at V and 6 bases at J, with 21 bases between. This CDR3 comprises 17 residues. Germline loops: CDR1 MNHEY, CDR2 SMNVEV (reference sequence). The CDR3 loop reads CASSLSKAGAQVGEQYF. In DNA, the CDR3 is TGTGCCAGCAGTTTATCGAAAGCAGGGGCGCAAGTGGGCGAGCAGTACTTC.

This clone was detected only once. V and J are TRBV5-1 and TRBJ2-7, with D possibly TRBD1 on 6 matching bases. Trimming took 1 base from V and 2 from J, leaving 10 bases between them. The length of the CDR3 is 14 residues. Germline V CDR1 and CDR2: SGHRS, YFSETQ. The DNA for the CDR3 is TGCGCCAGCAGCTTGAATACAGGGCCCTACGAGCAGTACTTC. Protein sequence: CASSLNTGPYEQYF. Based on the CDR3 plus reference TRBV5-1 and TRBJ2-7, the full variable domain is KAGVTQTPRYLIKTRGQQVTLSCSPISGHRSVSWYQQTPGQGLQFLFEYFSETQRNKGNFPGRFSGRQFSNSRSEMNVSTLELGDSALYLCASSLNTGPYEQYFGPGTRLTVT.

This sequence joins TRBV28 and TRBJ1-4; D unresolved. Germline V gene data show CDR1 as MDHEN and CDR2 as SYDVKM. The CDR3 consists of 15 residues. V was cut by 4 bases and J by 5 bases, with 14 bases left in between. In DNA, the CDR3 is TGTGCCAGCAGTTCCCTCAGAAACCAAAATGAAAAACTGTTTTTT. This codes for CASSSLRNQNEKLFF.

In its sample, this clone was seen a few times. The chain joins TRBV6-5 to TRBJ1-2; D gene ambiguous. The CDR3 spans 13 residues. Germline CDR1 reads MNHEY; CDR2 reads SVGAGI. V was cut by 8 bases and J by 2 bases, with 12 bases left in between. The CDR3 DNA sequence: TGTGCCAGCCGCCGTGGGCAGAACTATGGCTACACCTTC. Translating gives CASRRGQNYGYTF.

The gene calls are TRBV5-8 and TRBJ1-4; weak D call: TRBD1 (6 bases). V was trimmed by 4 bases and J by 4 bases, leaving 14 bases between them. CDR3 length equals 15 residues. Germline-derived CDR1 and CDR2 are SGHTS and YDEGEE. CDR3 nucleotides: TGTGCCAGCAGCCCCCTGACCAGGGGTAATGAAAAACTGTTTTTT. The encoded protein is CASSPLTRGNEKLFF. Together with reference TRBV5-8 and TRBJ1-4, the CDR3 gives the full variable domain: EAGVTQSPTHLIKTRGQQATLRCSPISGHTSVYWYQQALGLGLQFLLWYDEGEERNRGNFPPRFSGRQFPNYSSELNVNALELEDSALYLCASSPLTRGNEKLFFGSGTQLSVL.

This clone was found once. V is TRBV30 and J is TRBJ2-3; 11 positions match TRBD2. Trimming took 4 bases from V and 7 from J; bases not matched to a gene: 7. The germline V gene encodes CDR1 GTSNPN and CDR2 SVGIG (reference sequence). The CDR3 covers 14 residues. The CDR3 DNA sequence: TGTGCCTGGAATTTAGCGGGAGGGCTTAATACGCAGTATTTT. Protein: CAWNLAGGLNTQYF.

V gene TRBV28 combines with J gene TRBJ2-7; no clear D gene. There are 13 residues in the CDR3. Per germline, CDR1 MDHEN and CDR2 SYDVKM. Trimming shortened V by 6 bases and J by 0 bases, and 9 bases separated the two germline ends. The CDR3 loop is CASRTTPSYEQYF. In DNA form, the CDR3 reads TGTGCCAGCAGGACGACACCCTCCTACGAGCAGTACTTC.